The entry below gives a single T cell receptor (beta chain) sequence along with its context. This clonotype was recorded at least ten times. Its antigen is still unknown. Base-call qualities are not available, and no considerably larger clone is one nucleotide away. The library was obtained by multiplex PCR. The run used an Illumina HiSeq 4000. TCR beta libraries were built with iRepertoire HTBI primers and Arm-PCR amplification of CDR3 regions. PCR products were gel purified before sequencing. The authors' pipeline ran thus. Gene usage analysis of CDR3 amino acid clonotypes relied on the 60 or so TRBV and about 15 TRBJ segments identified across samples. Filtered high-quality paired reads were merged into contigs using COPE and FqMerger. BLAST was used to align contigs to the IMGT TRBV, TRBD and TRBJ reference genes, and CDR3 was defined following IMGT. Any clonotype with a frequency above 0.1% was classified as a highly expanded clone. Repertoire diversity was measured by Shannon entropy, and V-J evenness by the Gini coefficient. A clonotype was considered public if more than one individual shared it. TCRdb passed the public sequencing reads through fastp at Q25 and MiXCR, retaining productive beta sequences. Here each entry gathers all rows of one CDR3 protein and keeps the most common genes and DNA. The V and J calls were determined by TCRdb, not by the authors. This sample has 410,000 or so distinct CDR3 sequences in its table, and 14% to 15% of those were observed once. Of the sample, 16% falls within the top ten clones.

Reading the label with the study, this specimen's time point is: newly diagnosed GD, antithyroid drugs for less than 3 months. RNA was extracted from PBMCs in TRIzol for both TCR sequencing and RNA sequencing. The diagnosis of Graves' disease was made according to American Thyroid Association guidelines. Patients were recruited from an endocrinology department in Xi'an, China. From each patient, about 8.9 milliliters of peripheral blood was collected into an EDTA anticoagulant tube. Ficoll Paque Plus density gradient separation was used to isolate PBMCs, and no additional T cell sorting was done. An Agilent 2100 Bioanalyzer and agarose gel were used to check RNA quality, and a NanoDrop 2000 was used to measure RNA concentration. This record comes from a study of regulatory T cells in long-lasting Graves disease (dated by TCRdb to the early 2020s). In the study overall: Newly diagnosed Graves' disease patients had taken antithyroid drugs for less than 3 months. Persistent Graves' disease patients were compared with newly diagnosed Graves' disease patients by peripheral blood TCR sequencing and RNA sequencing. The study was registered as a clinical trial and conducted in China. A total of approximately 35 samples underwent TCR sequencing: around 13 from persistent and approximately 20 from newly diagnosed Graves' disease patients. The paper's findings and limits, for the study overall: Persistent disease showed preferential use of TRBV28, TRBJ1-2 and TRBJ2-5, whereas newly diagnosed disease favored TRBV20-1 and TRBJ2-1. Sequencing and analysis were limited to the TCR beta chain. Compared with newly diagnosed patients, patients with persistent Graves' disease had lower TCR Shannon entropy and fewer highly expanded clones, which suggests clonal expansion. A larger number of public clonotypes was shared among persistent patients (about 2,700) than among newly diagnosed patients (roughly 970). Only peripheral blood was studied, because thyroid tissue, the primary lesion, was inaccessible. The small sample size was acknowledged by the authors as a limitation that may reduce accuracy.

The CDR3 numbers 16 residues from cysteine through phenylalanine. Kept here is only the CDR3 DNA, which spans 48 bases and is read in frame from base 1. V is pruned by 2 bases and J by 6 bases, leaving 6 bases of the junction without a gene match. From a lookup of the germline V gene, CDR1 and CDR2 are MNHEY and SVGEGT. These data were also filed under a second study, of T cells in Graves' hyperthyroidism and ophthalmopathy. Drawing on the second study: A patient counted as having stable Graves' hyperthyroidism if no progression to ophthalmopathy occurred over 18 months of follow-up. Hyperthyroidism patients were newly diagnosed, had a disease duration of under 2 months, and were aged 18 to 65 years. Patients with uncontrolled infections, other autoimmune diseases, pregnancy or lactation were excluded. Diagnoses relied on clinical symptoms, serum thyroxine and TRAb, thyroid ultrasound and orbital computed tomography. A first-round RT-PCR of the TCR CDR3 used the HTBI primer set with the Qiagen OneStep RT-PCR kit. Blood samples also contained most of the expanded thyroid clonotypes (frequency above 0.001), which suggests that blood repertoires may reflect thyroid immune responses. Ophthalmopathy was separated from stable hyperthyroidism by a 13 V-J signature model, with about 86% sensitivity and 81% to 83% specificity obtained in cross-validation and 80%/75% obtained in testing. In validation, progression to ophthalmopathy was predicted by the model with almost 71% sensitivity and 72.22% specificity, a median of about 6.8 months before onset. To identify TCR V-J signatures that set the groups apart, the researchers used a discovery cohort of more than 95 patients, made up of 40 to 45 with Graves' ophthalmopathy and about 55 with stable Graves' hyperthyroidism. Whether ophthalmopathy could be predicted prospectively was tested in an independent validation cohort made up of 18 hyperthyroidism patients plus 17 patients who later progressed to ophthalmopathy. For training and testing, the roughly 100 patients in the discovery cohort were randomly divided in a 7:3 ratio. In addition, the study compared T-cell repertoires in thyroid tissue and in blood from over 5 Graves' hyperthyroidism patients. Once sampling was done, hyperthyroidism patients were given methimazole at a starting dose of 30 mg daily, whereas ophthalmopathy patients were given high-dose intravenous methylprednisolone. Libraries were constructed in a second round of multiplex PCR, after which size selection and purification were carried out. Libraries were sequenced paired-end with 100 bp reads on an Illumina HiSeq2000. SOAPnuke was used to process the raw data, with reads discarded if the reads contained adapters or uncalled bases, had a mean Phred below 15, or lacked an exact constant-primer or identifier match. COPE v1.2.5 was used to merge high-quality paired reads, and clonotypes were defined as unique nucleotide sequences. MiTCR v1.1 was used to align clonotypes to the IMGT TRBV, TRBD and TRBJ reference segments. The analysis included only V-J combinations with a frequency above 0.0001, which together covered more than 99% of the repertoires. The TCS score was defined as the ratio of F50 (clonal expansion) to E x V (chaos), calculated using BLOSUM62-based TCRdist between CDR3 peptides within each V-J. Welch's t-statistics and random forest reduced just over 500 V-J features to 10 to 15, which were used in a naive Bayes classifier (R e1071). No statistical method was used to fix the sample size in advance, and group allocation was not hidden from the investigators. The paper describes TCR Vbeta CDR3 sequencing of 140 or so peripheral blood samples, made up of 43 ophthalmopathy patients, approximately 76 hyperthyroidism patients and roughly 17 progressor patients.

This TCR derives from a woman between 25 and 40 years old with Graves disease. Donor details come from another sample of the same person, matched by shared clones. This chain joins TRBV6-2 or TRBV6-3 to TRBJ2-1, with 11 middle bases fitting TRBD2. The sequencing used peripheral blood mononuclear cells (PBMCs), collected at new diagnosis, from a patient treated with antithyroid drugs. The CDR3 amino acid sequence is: CASSYELGTSGNEQFF. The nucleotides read TGTGCCAGCAGTTACGAGTTGGGGACTAGCGGCAATGAGCAGTTCTTC.